The next 6 T cell receptor beta chains were all read from a single sample in a study of read filtering for tumor transcriptome and immune sequencing. The library was built from roughly 400 ng RNA with molecular barcoded adaptors for alpha/delta and beta/gamma chains. TCRdb reprocessed the reads via MiXCR and lists one record per CDR3 protein. The sample shows about 5,200 distinct CDR3 sequences, approximately 20% of them seen only once. Sequencing was performed on a population of CD138-negative cells sorted from bone marrow. The source of these receptors is a donor over 35 with multiple myeloma.

Judged by abundance, this clonotype is medium-sized. This sequence joins TRBV6-6 and TRBJ1-5; D is perhaps TRBD1 (5 bases). V was shortened by 2 bases and J by 5 bases, with 10 bases between the two germline ends. This CDR3 spans 14 amino acids. The germline V gene encodes CDR1 MNHNY and CDR2 SVGAGI (reference sequence). CDR3 nucleotide sequence: TGTGCCAGCAGTTACCTGGCAGGGCATCAGCCCCAGCATTTT. Translated: CASSYLAGHQPQHF.

By proportion, this clonotype is medium-sized. V usage is TRBV5-1 and J usage is TRBJ2-7; possible D gene TRBD1, 5 bases. The CDR3 loop spans 13 amino acids. The germline V gene has CDR1 SGHRS and CDR2 YFSETQ. The V end lost 3 bases, the J end lost 0 bases, and 7 bases lay between the germline ends. CDR3 DNA: TGCGCCAGCAGCTCGACAGCCTCCTACGAGCAGTACTTC. Encoded protein: CASSSTASYEQYF.

This clonotype showed up many times. V and J are TRBV6-5 and TRBJ1-5; D unresolved. V was shortened by 7 bases and J by 6 bases, with 13 bases between the two germline ends. The CDR3 spans 13 residues. CDR1 and CDR2 from the germline V gene are MNHEY and SVGAGI. The CDR3 nucleotides are TGTGCCAGCACCGACGGTGTTGGTCAGCCCCAGCATTTT. This codes for CASTDGVGQPQHF.

This clonotype has at least ten counts. In DNA, the CDR3 is TGCGCCAGCAGCTTGGAAGGGATAGGGGGCACAGATACGCAGTATTTT. It specifies CASSLEGIGGTDTQYF. The chain is built from TRBV5-1 and TRBJ2-3; D perhaps matches TRBD1 (5 bases). The V end lost 0 bases, the J end lost 1 base, and 12 bases lay between the germline ends. Germline assignment: CDR1 SGHRS and CDR2 YFSETQ. The CDR3 length is 16 residues.

This clonotype was counted many times. The chain links TRBV20-1 to TRBJ1-5; 7 bases map to TRBD1. The germline gives CDR1 DFQATT, CDR2 SNEGSKA (reference sequence). J was trimmed by 5 bases and V by 4 bases; bases with no gene match: 5. This CDR3 comprises 13 residues. The DNA for the CDR3 is TGCAGTGCTAATAACAGGGGATATCAGCCCCAGCATTTT. Protein: CSANNRGYQPQHF.

Notes on this clonotype: A read error is likely here: a far larger clone is one base away. The chain uses TRBV6-5 and TRBJ1-6; the D is unclear. Near its end, the DNA agrees better with TRBJ1-1, so the J call may be wrong. Germline V gives CDR1 MNHEY, CDR2 SVGAGI. The CDR3 is 13 residues long. The CDR3 DNA sequence: TGTGCCAGCAGTTGGGTTGAGAACGCTGAAGCTTTCTTT. It encodes CASSWVENAEAFF.